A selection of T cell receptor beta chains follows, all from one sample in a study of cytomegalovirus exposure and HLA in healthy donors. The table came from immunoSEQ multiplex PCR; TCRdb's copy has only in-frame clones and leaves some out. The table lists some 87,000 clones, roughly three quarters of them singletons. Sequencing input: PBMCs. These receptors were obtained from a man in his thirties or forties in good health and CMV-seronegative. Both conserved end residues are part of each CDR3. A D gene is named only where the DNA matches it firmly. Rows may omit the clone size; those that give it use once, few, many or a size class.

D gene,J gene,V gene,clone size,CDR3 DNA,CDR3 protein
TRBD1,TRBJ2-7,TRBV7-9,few,TGTGCCAGCAGCATATACGGGACAGGGGATGTCGACGAGCAGTACTTC,CASSIYGTGDVDEQYF
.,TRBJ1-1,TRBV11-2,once,TGTGCCAGCACCTACCCAGGAAACACTGAAGCTTTCTTT,CASTYPGNTEAFF
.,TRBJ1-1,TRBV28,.,TGTGCCAGCCAAACGGACACTGAAGCTTTCTTT,CASQTDTEAFF
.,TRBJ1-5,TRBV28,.,TGTGCCAGCAGTTTAGGAGACGTTAGCAATCAGCCCCAGCATTTT,CASSLGDVSNQPQHF
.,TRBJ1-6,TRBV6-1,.,TGTGCCAGCAGTGAAGACCGGAGTAGAGGTTCGGCCCTCCACTTT,CASSEDRSRGSALHF
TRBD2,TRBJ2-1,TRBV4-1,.,TGCGCCAGCAGCCAATGGACTAGCGACTCCTACAATGAGCAGTTCTTC,CASSQWTSDSYNEQFF
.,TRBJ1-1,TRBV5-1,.,TGCGCCAGCAGCCCCCTTACCCGACAGGACGTCACTGAAGCTTTCTTT,CASSPLTRQDVTEAFF
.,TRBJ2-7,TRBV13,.,TGTGCCAGCAGCTTAGGCCTTCGAAGACCCGGGGACGAGCAGTACTTC,CASSLGLRRPGDEQYF
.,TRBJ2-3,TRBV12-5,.,TGTGCTAGTGCCATGGACAGAAGCACAGATACGCAGTATTTT,CASAMDRSTDTQYF
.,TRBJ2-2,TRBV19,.,TGTGCCAGTACTACTTGGGGAGGGGGAAACACCGGGGAGCTGTTTTTT,CASTTWGGGNTGELFF
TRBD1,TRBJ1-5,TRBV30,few,TGTGCCTGGAGTGTACAGGGGGATCAGCCCCAGCATTTT,CAWSVQGDQPQHF
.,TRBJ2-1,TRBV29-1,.,TGCAGCGTTGTCGGCAGGGTCTCCTACAATGAGCAGTTCTTC,CSVVGRVSYNEQFF
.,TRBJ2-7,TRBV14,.,TGTGCCAGCAGCCAAGGCGGCAGACCCTACGAGCAGTACTTC,CASSQGGRPYEQYF
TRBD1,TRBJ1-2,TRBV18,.,TGTGCCAGCTCACCACCAGGGACAGGGACTAACTATGGCTACACCTTC,CASSPPGTGTNYGYTF
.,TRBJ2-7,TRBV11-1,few,TGTGCCAGCAGCTTAGGAAGCAGGGTAACAAGCTCCTACGAGCAGTACTTC,CASSLGSRVTSSYEQYF
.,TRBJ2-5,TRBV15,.,TGTGCCACCAGCGGGGGCCGTGGGGGAGAGACCCAGTACTTC,CATSGGRGGETQYF
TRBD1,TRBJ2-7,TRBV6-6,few,TGTGCCAGCAGTTACTCTGGGGACAGACGACCGTACGAGCAGTACTTC,CASSYSGDRRPYEQYF
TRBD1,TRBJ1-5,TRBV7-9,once,TGTGCCAGCAGAGCTCAGGGGGCCAATCAGCCCCAGCATTTT,CASRAQGANQPQHF
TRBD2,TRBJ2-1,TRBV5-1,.,TGCGCCAGTGGGACTAGCGGGGGGTCCTCCTACAATGAGCAGTTCTTC,CASGTSGGSSYNEQFF
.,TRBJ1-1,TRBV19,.,TGTGCCAGTAGGGGAATTGGGAGGGACACTGAAGCTTTCTTT,CASRGIGRDTEAFF
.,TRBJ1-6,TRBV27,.,TGTGCCAGCAGTCCTACACGACAGGTTACGGGACCTAATTCACCCCTCCACTTT,CASSPTRQVTGPNSPLHF
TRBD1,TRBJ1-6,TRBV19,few,TGTGCCAGTGACCCGGGACAGGGTAATTCACCCCTCCACTTT,CASDPGQGNSPLHF
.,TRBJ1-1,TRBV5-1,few,TGCGCCAGCAGCATCCCTTCAGGGCGAGCTGAAGCTTTCTTT,CASSIPSGRAEAFF
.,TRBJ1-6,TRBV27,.,TGTGCCAGCAGTCTCAGCTCCTATAATTCACCCCTCCACTTT,CASSLSSYNSPLHF
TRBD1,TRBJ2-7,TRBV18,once,TGTGCCAGCTCCCGTGGACAGGGGGCCGAGGGGCAGTACTTC,CASSRGQGAEGQYF
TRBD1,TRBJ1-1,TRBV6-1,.,TGTGCCAGCAGTGGACAGGGGGCTGACACTGAAGCTTTCTTT,CASSGQGADTEAFF
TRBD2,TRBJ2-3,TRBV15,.,TGTGCCACCAGCAGGGGACTAGCGGGCTCAAACACAGATACGCAGTATTTT,CATSRGLAGSNTDTQYF